The clone carrying this T cell receptor (beta chain) was seen many times. Trimming at V came to 5 bases and at J to 2 bases, leaving 10 bases not matched to a gene. Germline CDR1 SGHRS, CDR2 YFSETQ. The CDR3 totals 15 residues. The sample is drawn from a study of patients and donors after allogeneic stem cell transplantation. One entry per CDR3 protein results from TCRdb running MiXCR on the RT-PCR reads. The sample has hundreds of thousands of distinct CDR3 sequences, approximately 16% seen once. Sequenced sample: blood, either unsorted or a sorted T cell fraction (not recorded which). The chain has TRBV5-1 and TRBJ2-7, with 7 bases lining up with TRBD1. This clonotype was obtained from a human donor who was either an allogeneic HSCT recipient or a stem cell or donor lymphocyte infusion donor (not recorded which). It is not recorded whose cells these are; they may come from a transplant donor. The CDR3 coding sequence is TGCGCCAGCAGGGTAACAGGGGACGGAACCTACGAGCAGTACTTC. It specifies CASRVTGDGTYEQYF.